A single sample is the source of the 11 T cell receptor beta chains below, sequenced in a study of shared clonotypes between healthy human individuals. Generated by immunoSEQ multiplex PCR, the TCRdb table keeps only in-frame clones and is missing some. The profile shows millions of clones, around 94% of them singletons. Sequencing used naive CD4+ T cells sorted from blood. Subset described: CD45RA+ positively selected. All receptors come from a man aged 18 to 35 in good health.

The chain uses TRBV5-1 and TRBJ1-1, with D unclear. Trimming took off 5 bases at V and 0 bases at J, with 11 bases between the two ends. The CDR3 spans 14 residues. Germline V CDR1 and CDR2: SGHRS, YFSETQ. The CDR3 nucleotides read TGCGCCAGCAGGCCAACAGATATGAACACTGAAGCTTTCTTT. Encoded protein: CASRPTDMNTEAFF.

The chain links TRBV7-9 to TRBJ2-7; either TRBD1 or TRBD2 may supply D (5 bases each). Germline V gives CDR1 SEHNR, CDR2 FQNEAQ (reference sequence). CDR3 length equals 12 residues. Trimming pared 6 bases from V and 2 bases from J, leaving 8 bases between. The CDR3 sequence is CASRGDPYEQYF. CDR3 nucleotides: TGTGCCAGCAGAGGGGACCCCTACGAGCAGTACTTC. Variable domain in full (rest from reference TRBV7-9 and TRBJ2-7): DTGVSQNPRHKITKRGQNVTFRCDPISEHNRLYWYRQTLGQGPEFLTYFQNEAQLEKSRLLSDRFSAERPKGSFSTLEIQRTEQGDSAMYLCASRGDPYEQYFGPGTRLTVT.

The chain carries TRBV9 and TRBJ2-6; D may be TRBD1 (5 bases). Trimming pared 6 bases from V and 0 bases from J, leaving 10 bases between. The CDR3 runs 15 residues. The germline V gene has CDR1 SGDLS and CDR2 YYNGEE. CDR3 in amino acids: CASTGLVSGANVLTF. CDR3 DNA sequence: TGTGCCAGCACAGGGCTGGTCTCTGGGGCCAACGTCCTGACTTTC.

The V gene is TRBV6-5, the J gene TRBJ1-5, with D unresolved. Trimming took off 0 bases at V and 5 bases at J, with 5 bases between the two ends. The CDR3 is 13 residues long. Germline V gene data show CDR1 as MNHEY and CDR2 as SVGAGI. CDR3: CASSYSADQPQHF. Written as DNA, the CDR3 is TGTGCCAGCAGTTACTCCGCGGATCAGCCCCAGCATTTT.

The genes are TRBV6-1 and TRBJ1-4; no definite D call. This CDR3 is 15 amino acids long. Germline-derived CDR1 and CDR2 are MNHNS and SASEGT. V was cut by 3 bases and J by 3 bases, with 11 bases left in between. The CDR3 sequence is CASSEIRPANEKLFF. The CDR3 DNA follows: TGTGCCAGCAGTGAGATACGGCCGGCTAATGAAAAACTGTTTTTT.

This chain connects TRBV7-2 to TRBJ2-3; D might be TRBD2 (5 bases). V gave up 6 bases and J gave up 3 bases, with 13 bases separating them. This CDR3 is 14 amino acids long. Germline loops: CDR1 SGHTA, CDR2 FQGNSA. The CDR3 loop is CASRSTGSTDTQYF. CDR3 nucleotide sequence: TGTGCCAGCAGAAGTACGGGATCAACAGATACGCAGTATTTT.

The chain employs TRBV2 and TRBJ2-7, with D possibly being TRBD1 (6 bases). CDR1 SNHLY and CDR2 FYNNEI come from the germline V gene. This CDR3 contains 14 residues. Trimming left V 6 bases short and J 4 bases short, with 16 bases between. CDR3 amino acids: CASSPGTPIYEQYF. The CDR3 DNA reads TGTGCCAGCAGCCCCGGGACACCCATATACGAGCAGTACTTC.

The rearrangement links TRBV10-3 to TRBJ1-2; D remains ambiguous. The CDR3 sequence is 14 residues long. Germline lookup yields CDR1 ENHRY and CDR2 SYGVKD. V gave up 10 bases and J gave up 0 bases, with 15 bases separating them. CDR3 amino acids: CATRVGVANYGYTF. The CDR3 DNA is TGTGCCACGAGGGTCGGGGTAGCTAACTATGGCTACACCTTC.

This clone was picked up one time. The chain links TRBV7-2 to TRBJ2-3; either TRBD1 or TRBD2 may supply D (6 bases each). CDR3 size: 17 residues. The V and J ends lost 0 bases and 0 bases respectively, with 13 bases between them. The germline V gene encodes CDR1 SGHTA and CDR2 FQGNSA. CDR3 bases: TGTGCCAGCAGCTTAGCTGGCGGAGGGGGAAGCACAGATACGCAGTATTTT. The encoded protein is CASSLAGGGGSTDTQYF. Based on the CDR3 plus reference TRBV7-2 and TRBJ2-3, the full variable domain is GAGVSQSPSNKVTEKGKDVELRCDPISGHTALYWYRQSLGQGLEFLIYFQGNSAPDKSGLPSDRFSAERTGGSVSTLTIQRTQQEDSAVYLCASSLAGGGGSTDTQYFGPGTRLTVL.

This clone came up once. CDR3 in amino acids: CASSQTGQGGQPQHF. The DNA of the CDR3 is TGTGCCAGCAGCCAGACCGGACAGGGAGGCCAGCCCCAGCATTTT. The chain links TRBV7-2 to TRBJ1-5, with TRBD1 identical over 8 bases. The CDR3 loop spans 15 amino acids. Germline trimming cut 5 bases from V and 7 bases from J; bases unmatched to any gene: 10. Germline CDR1 SGHTA, CDR2 FQGNSA. The full variable domain, rest sourced from reference TRBV7-2 and TRBJ1-5, is GAGVSQSPSNKVTEKGKDVELRCDPISGHTALYWYRQSLGQGLEFLIYFQGNSAPDKSGLPSDRFSAERTGGSVSTLTIQRTQQEDSAVYLCASSQTGQGGQPQHFGDGTRLSIL.

The rearrangement links TRBV27 to TRBJ2-6, with TRBD1 matching 8 bases. V dropped 4 bases and J dropped 7; count of bases not matched to a gene: 9. From germline, CDR1 is MNHEY and CDR2 SMNVEV (reference sequence). The CDR3 is 16 amino acids. The CDR3 bases are TGTGCCAGCAGTTCCGGACAGGGCTTCGGAGCCAACGTCCTGACTTTC. Translation gives CASSSGQGFGANVLTF.